The 19 T cell receptor beta chains given below trace back to one sample, sequenced in a study of CD8 T cells in ankylosing spondylitis. TCRdb reprocessed the 5' RACE reads via MiXCR and lists one record per CDR3 protein. This sample carries approximately 540,000 distinct CDR3 sequences, 9.5% to 15% of them seen once, and the ten largest clones take around 7%. These TCRs are of unknown antigen specificity. The study's findings and limits: Roughly eight highly homologous variants made up a TCR beta motif that seemed to typify ankylosing spondylitis blood.

Input material: blood, either unsorted or a sorted T cell fraction (not recorded which). All receptors derive from a male donor with ankylosing spondylitis.

This clonotype was counted many times. The chain joins TRBV11-2 to TRBJ1-6; D unclear. Germline V gene sequence: CDR1 SGHAT, CDR2 FQNNGV. This CDR3 has 13 amino acids. The V and J ends lost 7 bases and 8 bases respectively, with 12 bases between them. CDR3 in DNA: TGTGCCAGCACGCCTACGGAATATTCACCCCTCCACTTT. This codes for CASTPTEYSPLHF.

This clonotype has more than one count but fewer than ten. The V gene is TRBV27, the J gene TRBJ2-1, with D unresolved. Germline CDR1 and CDR2: MNHEY and SMNVEV (reference sequence). The V end was cut by 5 bases, the J end by 6 bases, with 14 bases between. This CDR3 contains 14 residues. Here the CDR3 DNA reads TGTGCCAGCAGTAAATATGTCGGAACCAATGAGCAGTTCTTC. Translation: CASSKYVGTNEQFF.

This clonotype came up a few times. A read error may explain this, as a much larger clone is one base away. The chain links TRBV7-2 to TRBJ2-2; D possibly corresponds to TRBD2 (5 bases). CDR3 length: 14 residues. In germline, CDR1 is SGHTA, CDR2 FQGNSA. Here the CDR3 DNA reads TGTGCCAGCAGTCTCGGGGTGAACACCGGGGAGCTGTCTTTT. Amino acid sequence: CASSLGVNTGELSF.

This clonotype was observed a handful of times. This chain joins TRBV7-9 and TRBJ2-4; 7 nucleotides match TRBD1. This CDR3 spans 15 amino acids. V shed 8 bases and J 0 bases; nucleotides not matched to a gene: 7. CDR1 is SEHNR, CDR2 FQNEAQ, per germline (reference sequence). Here the CDR3 DNA reads TGTGCCAGCTCATGGGACAGTCTAGCCAAAAACATTCAGTACTTC. Residues: CASSWDSLAKNIQYF.

The chain employs TRBV24-1 and TRBJ2-3; no clear D. The CDR3 is 11 residues long. The germline V gene encodes CDR1 KGHDR and CDR2 SFDVKD. Trimming removed 7 bases from V and 7 bases from J, with 8 bases in between. The chain's CDR3 is CATSQGNTQYF. Here the CDR3 DNA reads TGTGCCACCAGCCAAGGGAATACGCAGTATTTT.

This clonotype was recorded a few times. V is TRBV29-1 and J is TRBJ2-1, with D possibly matching TRBD1 (5 bases). Trimming stripped 3 bases from V and 1 base from J, with 10 bases between. The CDR3 runs 14 residues. The germline gives CDR1 SQVTM, CDR2 ANQGSEA. The CDR3 region has the DNA TGCAGCGTTGAGCCACAGGCGTCCTACAATGAGCAGTTCTTC. It codes for CSVEPQASYNEQFF.

This clonotype occurred a few times. V is TRBV5-6 and J is TRBJ2-3; 9 nucleotides line up with TRBD1. Germline CDR1 is SGHDT and CDR2 is YYEEEE. The CDR3 length is 15 residues. J lost 6 bases, V lost 6 bases, and 11 bases had no gene match. Written as DNA, the CDR3 is TGTGCCAGCACCATGGGACAGGGAAAGGAGGATACGCAGTATTTT. Translating gives CASTMGQGKEDTQYF.

This clonotype was detected a few times. The V gene is TRBV29-1, the J gene TRBJ1-1; D perhaps matches TRBD1 (6 bases). The CDR3 extends over 14 amino acids. The germline V gene encodes CDR1 SQVTM and CDR2 ANQGSEA. V was clipped by 6 bases and J by 6 bases, with 20 bases between them. In DNA, the CDR3 is TGCAGCGTCGCCCGAACAGGGCGGGCCTCTGAAGCTTTCTTT. Protein product: CSVARTGRASEAFF.

CDR3 protein: CASSEDKVQETQYF. The CDR3 DNA follows: TGTGCCAGCAGTGAAGATAAAGTTCAAGAGACCCAGTACTTC. The J gene is TRBJ2-5, the V gene TRBV6-1, with D unresolved. This CDR3 is built from 14 residues. Trimming pared 1 base from V and 2 bases from J, leaving 8 bases between. Looked up from germline, CDR1 is MNHNS and CDR2 is SASEGT.

The J gene is TRBJ2-2, the V gene TRBV29-1; 8 nucleotides line up with TRBD2. Losses at the gene ends were 5 bases for V and 5 bases for J; bases not matched to a gene: 13. Germline V gene data show CDR1 as SQVTM and CDR2 as ANQGSEA. The CDR3 length is 16 residues. The chain's CDR3 is CSVHQAGVVGTGELFF. For the CDR3, the DNA is TGCAGCGTTCATCAAGCGGGAGTGGTTGGGACCGGGGAGCTGTTTTTT.

At least ten counts were recorded for this clonotype. The chain couples TRBV24-1 to TRBJ2-1, with D perhaps TRBD2 (5 bases). The CDR3 is 12 residues long. V was clipped by 8 bases and J by 13 bases, with 17 bases between them. Per the germline V gene, CDR1 is KGHDR and CDR2 is SFDVKD. The CDR3 loop reads CATTRLGAKQFF. The CDR3 DNA reads as TGTGCCACCACTAGACTGGGAGCGAAACAGTTCTTC.

This clonotype came up a few times. V gene TRBV5-1 combines with J gene TRBJ2-7, with D tentatively TRBD1 or TRBD2 (5 bases each). V gave up 7 bases and J gave up 0 bases, with 14 bases separating them. This CDR3 has 14 amino acids. Germline V gene lookup returns CDR1 SGHRS and CDR2 YFSETQ. The CDR3 coding sequence is TGCGCCAGCGGTCTGAGGGGAGCCTCCTACGAGCAGTACTTC. This sequence encodes CASGLRGASYEQYF. The variable domain in full, with the rest retrieved from reference TRBV5-1 and TRBJ2-7, is KAGVTQTPRYLIKTRGQQVTLSCSPISGHRSVSWYQQTPGQGLQFLFEYFSETQRNKGNFPGRFSGRQFSNSRSEMNVSTLELGDSALYLCASGLRGASYEQYFGPGTRLTVT.

The V and J genes are TRBV18 and TRBJ2-7, with unresolved D. The CDR3 runs 12 residues. The germline CDR1 and CDR2 sequences are KGHSH and LQKENI. Deletions cut 5 bases from V and 3 bases from J, with 8 bases between. The CDR3 nucleotides are TGTGCCAGCTCAACGACTGGCTACGAGCAGTACGTC. Its translation: CASSTTGYEQYV.

This chain joins TRBV20-1 and TRBJ1-5; weak D call: TRBD1 (5 bases). CDR3 length: 14 residues. Germline CDR1 is DFQATT and CDR2 is SNEGSKA (reference sequence). V was pared by 3 bases and J by 5 bases, with 14 bases between. The CDR3 sequence is CSASRGWGDQPQHF. The CDR3 nucleotides are TGCAGTGCTAGTCGGGGGTGGGGCGATCAGCCCCAGCATTTT.

The J gene is TRBJ2-3, the V gene TRBV3-1, with unresolved D. V was cut by 4 bases and J by 3 bases, with 14 bases left in between. Looked up from germline, CDR1 is LGHDT and CDR2 is YNNKEL (reference sequence). The CDR3 is made up of 15 amino acids. The CDR3 nucleotides read TGTGCCAGCAGCCCCACCGGGCCTGCGACAGATACGCAGTATTTT. Its translation: CASSPTGPATDTQYF.

The chain's CDR3 is CASSFSPGGRDEQYF. The CDR3 nucleotides read TGTGCCAGCAGCTTCTCGCCAGGGGGCCGAGACGAGCAGTACTTC. The chain employs TRBV7-9 and TRBJ2-7, with TRBD1 matching over 8 bases. Germline loops: CDR1 SEHNR, CDR2 FQNEAQ (reference sequence). The V segment lost 3 bases and the J segment 5 bases; nucleotides outside the gene matches: 9. The CDR3 contains 15 residues.

The chain joins TRBV5-1 to TRBJ2-3; 12 nucleotides match TRBD2. Germline-derived CDR1 and CDR2 are SGHRS and YFSETQ. With 1 base clipped from V and 5 bases from J, the junction kept 5 bases outside the gene matches. There are 16 residues in the CDR3. The DNA of the CDR3 is TGCGCCAGCAGCTTGCCTAGCGGGAGGGCCAGAGATACGCAGTATTTT. Translating it yields CASSLPSGRARDTQYF.

V gene TRBV5-1 combines with J gene TRBJ1-4; 9 positions agree with TRBD1. CDR1 is SGHRS, CDR2 YFSETQ, per germline. J was trimmed by 8 bases and V by 4 bases; bases with no gene match: 12. This CDR3 comprises 16 residues. The CDR3 sequence: CASSPTRGQGGEKLFF. The CDR3 nucleotides read TGCGCCAGCAGCCCGACCCGGGGACAGGGTGGGGAAAAACTGTTTTTT. Variable domain in full (rest from reference TRBV5-1 and TRBJ1-4): KAGVTQTPRYLIKTRGQQVTLSCSPISGHRSVSWYQQTPGQGLQFLFEYFSETQRNKGNFPGRFSGRQFSNSRSEMNVSTLELGDSALYLCASSPTRGQGGEKLFFGSGTQLSVL.

CDR3 sequence reads: CASKIWQNNQPQHF. The CDR3 region has the DNA TGTGCCAGCAAGATCTGGCAGAACAATCAGCCCCAGCATTTT. The genes are TRBV12-3 or TRBV12-4 and TRBJ1-5; D remains ambiguous. The CDR3 covers 14 residues. The ends were cut back, 7 bases at V and 3 bases at J, with 13 bases in the middle.